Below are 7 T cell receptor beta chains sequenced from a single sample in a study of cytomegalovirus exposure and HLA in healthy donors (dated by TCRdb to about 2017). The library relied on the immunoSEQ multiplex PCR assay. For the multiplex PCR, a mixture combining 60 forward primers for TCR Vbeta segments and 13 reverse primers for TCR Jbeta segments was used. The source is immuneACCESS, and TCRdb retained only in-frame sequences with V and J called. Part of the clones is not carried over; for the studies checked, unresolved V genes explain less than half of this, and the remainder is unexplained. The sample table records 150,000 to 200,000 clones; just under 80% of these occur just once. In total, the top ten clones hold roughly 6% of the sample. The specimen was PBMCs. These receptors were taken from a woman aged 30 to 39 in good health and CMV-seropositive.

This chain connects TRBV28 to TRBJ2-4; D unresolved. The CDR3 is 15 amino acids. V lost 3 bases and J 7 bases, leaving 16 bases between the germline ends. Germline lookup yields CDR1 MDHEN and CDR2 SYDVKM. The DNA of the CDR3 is TGTGCCAGCAGTTTGCCCCTCTTTTCCAGGAACATTCAGTACTTC. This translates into CASSLPLFSRNIQYF. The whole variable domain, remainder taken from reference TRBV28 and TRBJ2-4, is DVKVTQSSRYLVKRTGEKVFLECVQDMDHENMFWYRQDPGLGLRLIYFSYDVKMKEKGDIPEGYSVSREKKERFSLILESASTNQTSMYLCASSLPLFSRNIQYFGAGTRLSVL.

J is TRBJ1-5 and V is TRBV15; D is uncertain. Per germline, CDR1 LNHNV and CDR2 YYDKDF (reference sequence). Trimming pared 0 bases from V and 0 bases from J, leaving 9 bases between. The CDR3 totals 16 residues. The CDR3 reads CATSRDLQSSNQPQHF. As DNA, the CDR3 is TGTGCCACCAGCAGAGATCTACAGAGTAGCAATCAGCCCCAGCATTTT.

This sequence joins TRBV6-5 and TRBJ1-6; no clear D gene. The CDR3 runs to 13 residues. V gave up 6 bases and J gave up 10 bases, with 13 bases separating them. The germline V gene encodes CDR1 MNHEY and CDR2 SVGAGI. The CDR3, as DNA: TGTGCCAGCAGCCGGACTGGTTACTCACCCCTCCACTTT. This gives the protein CASSRTGYSPLHF.

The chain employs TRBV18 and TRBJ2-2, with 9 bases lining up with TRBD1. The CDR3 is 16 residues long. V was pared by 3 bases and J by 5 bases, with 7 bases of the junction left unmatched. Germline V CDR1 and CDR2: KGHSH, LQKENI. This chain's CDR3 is CASSPTGTGQTGELFF. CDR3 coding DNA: TGTGCCAGCTCACCGACCGGGACAGGGCAAACCGGGGAGCTGTTTTTT.

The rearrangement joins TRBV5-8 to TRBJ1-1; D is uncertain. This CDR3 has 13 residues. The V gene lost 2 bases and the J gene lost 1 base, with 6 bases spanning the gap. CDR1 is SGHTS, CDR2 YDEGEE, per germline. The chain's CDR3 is CASSFGANTEAFF. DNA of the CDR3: TGTGCCAGCAGCTTCGGAGCGAACACTGAAGCTTTCTTT.

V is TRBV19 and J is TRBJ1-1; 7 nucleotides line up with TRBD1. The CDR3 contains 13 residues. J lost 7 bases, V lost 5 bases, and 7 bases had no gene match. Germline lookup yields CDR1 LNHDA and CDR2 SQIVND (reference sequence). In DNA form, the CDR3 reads TGTGCCAGTAGTGCGCGTACAGGGGTTGAAGCTTTCTTT. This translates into CASSARTGVEAFF.

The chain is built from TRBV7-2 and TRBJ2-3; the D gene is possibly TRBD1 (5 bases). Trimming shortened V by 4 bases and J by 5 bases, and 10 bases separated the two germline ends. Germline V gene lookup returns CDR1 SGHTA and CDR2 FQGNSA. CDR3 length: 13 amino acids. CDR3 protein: CASSSQGGDTQYF. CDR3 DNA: TGTGCCAGCAGCTCCCAGGGCGGAGATACGCAGTATTTT.